The present T cell receptor (beta chain) was sequenced within a study of T-cell reconstitution after alpha-beta-depleted transplantation in children. It was with unique molecular identifiers that the TCRbeta library was prepared. In TCRdb, the PCR reads were re-called with MiXCR into one record per CDR3 protein. The sample holds some 600,000 distinct CDR3 sequences; 10% to 15% are singletons and the top ten take about 2.2%. The CDR3 runs to 14 residues. V lost 4 bases and J lost 4, with 12 bases in between. In germline, CDR1 is SGHRS, CDR2 YFSETQ. This clonotype was found many times. Source: PBMCs, mostly from graft donor cells, taken 360 days after TCRalphabeta/CD19-depleted stem cell transplant. The source of this sequence is a male patient younger than 18 who had a stem cell transplant for acute myeloid leukemia, so the T cells may come from the graft donor. This chain connects TRBV5-1 to TRBJ2-1, with D perhaps matching TRBD2 (5 bases). The CDR3 protein is CASSPDRTYNEQFF. As DNA, the CDR3 is TGCGCCAGCAGCCCCGACCGGACTTACAATGAGCAGTTCTTC.